The 9 T cell receptor beta chains given below trace back to one sample, sequenced in a study of OX40 agonist ivuxolimab in advanced cancers. This table comes from immunoSEQ multiplex PCR, and its TCRdb copy is limited to in-frame clones, with some not included. Of around 40,000 clones in the sample, around 93% were seen once. The material was CD4+ or CD8+ T cells sorted from blood, obtained in a trial of the OX40 agonist ivuxolimab. Receptor source: an adult with an advanced solid tumor such as melanoma, head and neck, liver or kidney cancer.

The V gene is TRBV5-6, the J gene TRBJ2-5; TRBD2 might be the D (5 bases). The CDR3 spans 15 residues. Germline CDR1 SGHDT, CDR2 YYEEEE. V lost 1 base to trimming and J lost 5 bases, with 15 bases between them. CDR3 loop: CASSLPFQSGETQYF. CDR3 DNA sequence: TGTGCCAGCAGCTTGCCCTTCCAATCGGGGGAGACCCAGTACTTC. The full variable domain, in which reference TRBV5-6 and TRBJ2-5 provide the parts outside the CDR3, is DAGVTQSPTHLIKTRGQQVTLRCSPKSGHDTVSWYQQALGQGPQFIFQYYEEEERQRGNFPDRFSGHQFPNYSSELNVNALLLGDSALYLCASSLPFQSGETQYFGPGTRLLVL.

The chain combines TRBV14 with TRBJ2-3; D tentatively reads TRBD1 or TRBD2 (5 bases each). The CDR3 spans 15 residues. Germline V gene sequence: CDR1 SGHDN, CDR2 FVKESK. Between the trimmed V and J ends, which lost 7 bases and 0 bases, there was a span of 14 bases. CDR3 nucleotides: TGTGCCAGCACCCCAAGGGGAGATAGCACAGATACGCAGTATTTT. Encoded protein: CASTPRGDSTDTQYF.

V usage is TRBV19 and J usage is TRBJ2-3; no definite D call. The CDR3 has 14 amino acids. V was cut by 6 bases and J by 0 bases, with 10 bases left in between. Germline CDR1 is LNHDA and CDR2 is SQIVND (reference sequence). The CDR3 DNA follows: TGTGCCAGTAGGGGCGGCTACAGCACAGATACGCAGTATTTT. This gives the protein CASRGGYSTDTQYF.

This clone was detected only once. The chain combines TRBV2 with TRBJ1-1, with D possibly matching TRBD1 (6 bases). Trimming left V 10 bases short and J 1 base short, with 10 bases between. CDR1 and CDR2 (germline): SNHLY, FYNNEI. The CDR3 loop spans 12 amino acids. CDR3 region: CATLRGNTEAFF. DNA of the CDR3: TGTGCCACCCTCAGGGGGAACACTGAAGCTTTCTTT.

V usage is TRBV1 and J usage is TRBJ2-7; the D call in the table, TRBD2, was not verified against the DNA. TRBV1 is deemed a pseudogene. The CDR3 loop spans 13 amino acids. The DNA for the CDR3 is TGCACCAGCAGCCAAGATCGGGGGGGCGAGCAGTACGTC. Translated, it gives CTSSQDRGGEQYV.

This chain uses TRBV6-5 with TRBJ1-1; TRBD1 might be the D (5 bases). V shed 6 bases and J shed 4 bases, with 15 bases lying between them. Germline V gives CDR1 MNHEY, CDR2 SVGAGI. This CDR3 contains 14 residues. CDR3 DNA: TGTGCCAGCAGCCACCGTGGGGGGAGCACTGAAGCTTTCTTT. Translated: CASSHRGGSTEAFF.

Only one count was recorded for this clone. The V and J genes are TRBV6-5 and TRBJ2-1; TRBD2 is a possible D gene (5 bases). The germline V gene has CDR1 MNHEY and CDR2 SVGAGI. The V and J ends lost 2 bases and 7 bases respectively, with 15 bases between them. The CDR3 is 15 residues long. DNA of the CDR3: TGTGCCAGCAGTTACCTAAGACTATCATCAAATGAGCAGTTCTTC. Its protein is CASSYLRLSSNEQFF.

The chain joins TRBV10-3 to TRBJ1-2; D is ambiguous. V lost 0 bases and J 8 bases, leaving 10 bases between the germline ends. CDR3 length equals 13 residues. In germline, CDR1 is ENHRY, CDR2 SYGVKD. The CDR3 sequence is CAISESGDRGYTF. The CDR3 nucleotides are TGTGCCATCAGTGAGTCCGGGGATCGCGGCTACACCTTC.

V and J are TRBV29-1 and TRBJ2-3, with unresolved D. Germline V gives CDR1 SQVTM, CDR2 ANQGSEA. V shed 6 bases and J shed 2 bases, with 6 bases lying between them. This CDR3 has 11 amino acids. The CDR3 here is CSVPDTDTQYF. The CDR3 DNA sequence: TGCAGCGTCCCAGACACAGATACGCAGTATTTT.